This T cell receptor beta chain was identified during a study of CDR3 diversity in severe acne. TCRdb re-called the PCR reads through MiXCR, storing one row per CDR3 protein. The sample holds over 85,000 distinct CDR3 sequences, roughly 51% seen once. The TCR was taken from a male donor with acne. Sequenced material: blood.

The CDR3 protein is CASSLGTGHEQPQHF. In nucleotides, the CDR3 is TGCGCCAGCAGCTTGGGGACAGGACATGAACAGCCCCAGCATTTT. The chain joins TRBV5-1 to TRBJ1-5; TRBD1 agrees at 7 bases. CDR1 is SGHRS and CDR2 is YFSETQ in the germline V gene. This CDR3 spans 15 amino acids. Germline trimming cut 0 bases from V and 7 bases from J; bases unmatched to any gene: 7.